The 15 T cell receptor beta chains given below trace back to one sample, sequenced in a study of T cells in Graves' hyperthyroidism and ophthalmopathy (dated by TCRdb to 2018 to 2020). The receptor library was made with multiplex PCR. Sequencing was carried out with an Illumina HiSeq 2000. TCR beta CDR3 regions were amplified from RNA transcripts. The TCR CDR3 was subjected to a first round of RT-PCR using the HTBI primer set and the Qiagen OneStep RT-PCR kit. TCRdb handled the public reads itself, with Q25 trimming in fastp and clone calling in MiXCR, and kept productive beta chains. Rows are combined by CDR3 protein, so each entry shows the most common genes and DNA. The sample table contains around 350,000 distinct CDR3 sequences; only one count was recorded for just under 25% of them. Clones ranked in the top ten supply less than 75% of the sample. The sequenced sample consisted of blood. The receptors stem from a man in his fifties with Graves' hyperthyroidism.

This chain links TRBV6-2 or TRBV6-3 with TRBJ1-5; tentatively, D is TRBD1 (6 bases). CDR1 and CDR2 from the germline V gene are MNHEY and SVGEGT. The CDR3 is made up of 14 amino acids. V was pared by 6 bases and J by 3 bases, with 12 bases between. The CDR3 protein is CASRIDRFNQPQHF. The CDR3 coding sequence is TGTGCCAGCAGGATTGACAGGTTCAATCAGCCCCAGCATTTT.

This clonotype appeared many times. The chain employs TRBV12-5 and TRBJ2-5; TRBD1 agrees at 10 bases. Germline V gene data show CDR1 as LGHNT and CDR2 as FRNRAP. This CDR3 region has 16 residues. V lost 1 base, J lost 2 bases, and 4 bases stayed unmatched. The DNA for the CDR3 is TGTGCTAGTGGTTTGGCAATGGACAGGGGGCAAGAGACCCAGTACTTC. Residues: CASGLAMDRGQETQYF.

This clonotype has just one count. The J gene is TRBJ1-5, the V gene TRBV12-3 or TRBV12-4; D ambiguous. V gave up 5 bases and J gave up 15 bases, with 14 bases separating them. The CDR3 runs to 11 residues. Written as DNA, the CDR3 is TGTGCCAGCAGTCATTCAACGGTTCTGCATTTT. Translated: CASSHSTVLHF.

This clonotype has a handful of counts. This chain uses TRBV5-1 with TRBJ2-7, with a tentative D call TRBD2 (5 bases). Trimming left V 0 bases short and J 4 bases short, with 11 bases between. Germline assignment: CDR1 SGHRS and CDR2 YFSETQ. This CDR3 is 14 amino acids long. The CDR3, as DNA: TGCGCCAGCAGCTTGGCGGGAAACGGGTACGAGCAGTACTTC. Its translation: CASSLAGNGYEQYF.

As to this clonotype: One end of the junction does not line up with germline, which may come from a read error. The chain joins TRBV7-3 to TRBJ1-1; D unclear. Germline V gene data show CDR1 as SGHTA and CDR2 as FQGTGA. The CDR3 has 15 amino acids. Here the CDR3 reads CASSQYTGGGTEAFF. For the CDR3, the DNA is TGCGCCAGCAGCCAATATACGGGTGGAGGGACTGAAGCTTTCTTT.

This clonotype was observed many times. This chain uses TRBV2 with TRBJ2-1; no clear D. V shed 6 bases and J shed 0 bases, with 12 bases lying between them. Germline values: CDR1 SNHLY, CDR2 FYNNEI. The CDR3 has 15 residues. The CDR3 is CASRKGEASYNEQFF. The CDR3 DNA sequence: TGTGCCAGCAGGAAAGGAGAAGCCTCCTACAATGAGCAGTTCTTC. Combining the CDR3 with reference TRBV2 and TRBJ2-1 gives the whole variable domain EPEVTQTPSHQVTQMGQEVILRCVPISNHLYFYWYRQILGQKVEFLVSFYNNEISEKSEIFDDQFSVERPDGSNFTLKIRSTKLEDSAMYFCASRKGEASYNEQFFGPGTRLTVL.

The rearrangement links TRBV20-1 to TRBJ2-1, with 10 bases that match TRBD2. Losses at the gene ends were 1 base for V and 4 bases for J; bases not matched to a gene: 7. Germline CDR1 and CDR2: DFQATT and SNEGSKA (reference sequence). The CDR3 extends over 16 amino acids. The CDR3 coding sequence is TGCAGTGCTAGAGGCCGGACTAGCGGAGAGTACAATGAGCAGTTCTTC. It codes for CSARGRTSGEYNEQFF.

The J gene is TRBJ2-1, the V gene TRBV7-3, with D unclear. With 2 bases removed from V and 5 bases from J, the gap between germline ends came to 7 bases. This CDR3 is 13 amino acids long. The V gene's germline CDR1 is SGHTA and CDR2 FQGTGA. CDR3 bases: TGTGCCAGCAGCTTACTACGGGACAATGAGCAGTTCTTC. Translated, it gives CASSLLRDNEQFF. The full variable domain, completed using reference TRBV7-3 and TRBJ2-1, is GAGVSQTPSNKVTEKGKYVELRCDPISGHTALYWYRQSLGQGPEFLIYFQGTGAADDSGLPNDRFFAVRPEGSVSTLKIQRTERGDSAVYLCASSLLRDNEQFFGPGTRLTVL.

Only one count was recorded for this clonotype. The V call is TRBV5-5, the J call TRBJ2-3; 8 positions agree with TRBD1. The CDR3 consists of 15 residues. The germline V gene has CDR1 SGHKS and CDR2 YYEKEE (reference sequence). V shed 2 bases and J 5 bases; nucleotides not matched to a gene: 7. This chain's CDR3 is CASSFGQGRRDTQYF. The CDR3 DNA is TGTGCCAGCAGCTTCGGACAGGGTAGGAGAGATACGCAGTATTTT.

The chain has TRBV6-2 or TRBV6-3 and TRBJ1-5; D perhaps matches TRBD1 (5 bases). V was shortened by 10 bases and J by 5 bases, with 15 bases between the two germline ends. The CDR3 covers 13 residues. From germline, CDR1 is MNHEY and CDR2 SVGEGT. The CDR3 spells CAISPGLDQPQHF. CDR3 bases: TGTGCCATCAGCCCAGGGCTCGATCAGCCCCAGCATTTT.

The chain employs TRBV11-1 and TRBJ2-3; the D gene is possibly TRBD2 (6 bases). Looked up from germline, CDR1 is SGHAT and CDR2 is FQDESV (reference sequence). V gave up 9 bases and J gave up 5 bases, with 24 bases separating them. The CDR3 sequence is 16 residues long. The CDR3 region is CASSRGLSGVGDTQYF. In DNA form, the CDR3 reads TGTGCCAGTAGTAGAGGCCTGTCGGGAGTTGGAGATACGCAGTATTTT.

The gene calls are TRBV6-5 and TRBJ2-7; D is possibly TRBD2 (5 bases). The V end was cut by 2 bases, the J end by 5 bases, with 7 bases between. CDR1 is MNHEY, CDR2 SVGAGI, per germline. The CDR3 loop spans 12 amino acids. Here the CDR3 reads CASSYIGDEQYF. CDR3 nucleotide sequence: TGTGCCAGCAGTTACATCGGGGACGAGCAGTACTTC.

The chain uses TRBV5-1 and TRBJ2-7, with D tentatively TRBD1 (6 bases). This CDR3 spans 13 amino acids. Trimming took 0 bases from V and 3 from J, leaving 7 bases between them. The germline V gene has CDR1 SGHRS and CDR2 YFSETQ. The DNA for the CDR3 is TGCGCCAGCAGCTTGGAAGGGGGCTACGAGCAGTACTTC. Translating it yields CASSLEGGYEQYF.

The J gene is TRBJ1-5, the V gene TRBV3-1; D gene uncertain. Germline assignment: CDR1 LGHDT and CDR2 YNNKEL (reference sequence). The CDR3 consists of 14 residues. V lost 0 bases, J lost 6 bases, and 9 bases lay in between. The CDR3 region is CASSQEGKPQPQHF. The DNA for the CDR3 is TGTGCCAGCAGCCAAGAGGGGAAACCTCAGCCCCAGCATTTT.

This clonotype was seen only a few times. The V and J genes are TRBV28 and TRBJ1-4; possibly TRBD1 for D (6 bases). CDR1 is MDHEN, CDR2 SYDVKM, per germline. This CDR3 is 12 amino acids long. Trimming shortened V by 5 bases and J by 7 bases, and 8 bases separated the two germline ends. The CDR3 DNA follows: TGTGCCAGCAGTGCGGACAGTGAAAAACTGTTTTTT. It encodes CASSADSEKLFF.